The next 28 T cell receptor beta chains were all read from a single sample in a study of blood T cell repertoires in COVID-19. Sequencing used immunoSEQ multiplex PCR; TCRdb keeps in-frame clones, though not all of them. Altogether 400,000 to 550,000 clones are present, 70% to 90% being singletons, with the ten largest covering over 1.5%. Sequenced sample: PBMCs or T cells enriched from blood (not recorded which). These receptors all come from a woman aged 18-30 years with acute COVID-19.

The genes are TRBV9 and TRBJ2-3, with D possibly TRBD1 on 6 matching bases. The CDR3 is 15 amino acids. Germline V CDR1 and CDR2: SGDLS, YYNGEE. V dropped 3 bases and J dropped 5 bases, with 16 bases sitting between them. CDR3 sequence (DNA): TGTGCCAGCAGCGGTCTACAGGGTTTCAGAGATACGCAGTATTTT. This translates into CASSGLQGFRDTQYF.

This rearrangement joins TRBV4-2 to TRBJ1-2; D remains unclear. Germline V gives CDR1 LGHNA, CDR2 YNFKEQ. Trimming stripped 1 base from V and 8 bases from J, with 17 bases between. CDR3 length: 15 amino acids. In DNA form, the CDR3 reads TGTGCCAGCAGCCAAGGCAACAGCCTTGGGGAGGGCTACACCTTC. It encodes CASSQGNSLGEGYTF.

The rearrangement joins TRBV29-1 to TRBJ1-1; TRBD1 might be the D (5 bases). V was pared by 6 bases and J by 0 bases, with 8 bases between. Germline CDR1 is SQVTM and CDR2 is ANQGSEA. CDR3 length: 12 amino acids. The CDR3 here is CSVDSLNTEAFF. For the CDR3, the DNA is TGCAGCGTCGACAGTCTGAACACTGAAGCTTTCTTT. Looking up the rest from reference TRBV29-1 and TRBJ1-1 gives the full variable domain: SAVISQKPSRDICQRGTSLTIQCQVDSQVTMMFWYRQQPGQSLTLIATANQGSEATYESGFVIDKFPISRPNLTFSTLTVSNMSPEDSSIYLCSVDSLNTEAFFGQGTRLTVV.

The CDR3 region has the DNA TGCGCCAGCAGCCCCGGGGGGGGGAACAATGAGCAGTTCTTC. Translating gives CASSPGGGNNEQFF. This rearrangement joins TRBV4-3 to TRBJ2-1; TRBD2 matches at 8 bases. This CDR3 spans 14 amino acids. Germline V gives CDR1 LGHNA, CDR2 YSLEER. The V and J ends lost 4 bases and 5 bases, in that order; junction bases with no gene match: 4.

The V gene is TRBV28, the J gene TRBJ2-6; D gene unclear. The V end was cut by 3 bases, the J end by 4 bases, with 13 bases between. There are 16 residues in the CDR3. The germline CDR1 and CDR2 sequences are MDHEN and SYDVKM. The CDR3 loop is CASSFVRQSGANVLTF. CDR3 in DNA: TGTGCCAGCAGTTTCGTGCGCCAATCCGGGGCCAACGTCCTGACTTTC. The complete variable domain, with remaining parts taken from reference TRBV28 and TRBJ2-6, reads DVKVTQSSRYLVKRTGEKVFLECVQDMDHENMFWYRQDPGLGLRLIYFSYDVKMKEKGDIPEGYSVSREKKERFSLILESASTNQTSMYLCASSFVRQSGANVLTFGAGSRLTVL.

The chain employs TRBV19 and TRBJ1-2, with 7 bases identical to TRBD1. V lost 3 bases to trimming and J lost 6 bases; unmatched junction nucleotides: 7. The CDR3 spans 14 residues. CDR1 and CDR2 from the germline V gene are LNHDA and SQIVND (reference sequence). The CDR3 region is CASSILRDRNGYTF. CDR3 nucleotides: TGTGCCAGTAGTATCCTCCGGGACAGAAATGGCTACACCTTC. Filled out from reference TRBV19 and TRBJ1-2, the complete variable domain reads DGGITQSPKYLFRKEGQNVTLSCEQNLNHDAMYWYRQDPGQGLRLIYYSQIVNDFQKGDIAEGYSVSREKKESFPLTVTSAQKNPTAFYLCASSILRDRNGYTFGSGTRLTVV.

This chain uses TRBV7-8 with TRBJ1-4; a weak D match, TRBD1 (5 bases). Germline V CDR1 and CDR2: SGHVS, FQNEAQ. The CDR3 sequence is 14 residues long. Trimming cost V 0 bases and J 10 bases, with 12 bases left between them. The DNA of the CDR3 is TGTGCCAGCAGCTTAGCCCCAGCCGGGGGAAAACTGTTTTTT. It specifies CASSLAPAGGKLFF. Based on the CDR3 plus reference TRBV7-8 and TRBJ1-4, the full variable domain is GAGVSQSPRYKVAKRGQDVALRCDPISGHVSLFWYQQALGQGPEFLTYFQNEAQLDKSGLPSDRFFAERPEGSVSTLKIQRTQQEDSAVYLCASSLAPAGGKLFFGSGTQLSVL.

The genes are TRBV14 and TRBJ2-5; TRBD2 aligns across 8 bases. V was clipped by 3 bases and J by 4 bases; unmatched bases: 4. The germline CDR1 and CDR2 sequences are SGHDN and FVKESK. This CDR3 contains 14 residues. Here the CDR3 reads CASSHRLAPETQYF. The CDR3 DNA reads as TGTGCCAGCAGCCACCGACTAGCGCCAGAGACCCAGTACTTC.

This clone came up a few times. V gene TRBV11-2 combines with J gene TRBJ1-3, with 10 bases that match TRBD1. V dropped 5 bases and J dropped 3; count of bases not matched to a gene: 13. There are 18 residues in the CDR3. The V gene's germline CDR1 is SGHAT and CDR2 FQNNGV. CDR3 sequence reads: CASSQGVWGQGFGNTIYF. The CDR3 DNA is TGTGCCAGCAGCCAGGGGGTTTGGGGACAGGGGTTTGGAAACACCATATATTTT.

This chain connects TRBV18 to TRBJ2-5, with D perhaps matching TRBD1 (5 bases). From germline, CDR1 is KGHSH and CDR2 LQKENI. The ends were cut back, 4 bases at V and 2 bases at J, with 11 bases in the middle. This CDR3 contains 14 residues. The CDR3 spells CASSQNRQQETQYF. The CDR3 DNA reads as TGTGCCAGCTCACAAAATCGACAGCAAGAGACCCAGTACTTC.

The chain's CDR3 is CASSVEAVTSGWETQYF. CDR3 sequence (DNA): TGTGCCAGCAGCGTAGAGGCTGTGACTAGCGGCTGGGAGACCCAGTACTTC. The chain couples TRBV9 to TRBJ2-5, with 9 nucleotides matching TRBD2. This CDR3 comprises 17 residues. The V gene's germline CDR1 is SGDLS and CDR2 YYNGEE. V lost 0 bases to trimming and J lost 5 bases; unmatched junction nucleotides: 11.

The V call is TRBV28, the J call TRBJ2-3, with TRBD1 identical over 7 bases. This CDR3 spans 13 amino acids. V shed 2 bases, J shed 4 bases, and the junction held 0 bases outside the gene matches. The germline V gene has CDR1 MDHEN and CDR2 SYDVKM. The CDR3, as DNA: TGTGCCAGCAGTTTACAGGGGGCAGATACGCAGTATTTT. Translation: CASSLQGADTQYF.

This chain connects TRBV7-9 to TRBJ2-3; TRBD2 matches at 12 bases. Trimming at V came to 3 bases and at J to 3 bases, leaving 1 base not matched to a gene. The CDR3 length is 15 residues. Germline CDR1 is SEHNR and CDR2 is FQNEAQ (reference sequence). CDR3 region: CASSFGLAGTDTQYF. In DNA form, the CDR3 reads TGTGCCAGCAGCTTTGGACTAGCGGGAACAGATACGCAGTATTTT.

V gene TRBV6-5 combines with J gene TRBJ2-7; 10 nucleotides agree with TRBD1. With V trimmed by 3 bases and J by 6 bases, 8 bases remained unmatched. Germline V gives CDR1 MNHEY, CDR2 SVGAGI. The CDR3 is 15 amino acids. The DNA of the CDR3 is TGTGCCAGCAGTTATCGGGACAGGGGAGTGTTCGAGCAGTACTTC. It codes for CASSYRDRGVFEQYF.

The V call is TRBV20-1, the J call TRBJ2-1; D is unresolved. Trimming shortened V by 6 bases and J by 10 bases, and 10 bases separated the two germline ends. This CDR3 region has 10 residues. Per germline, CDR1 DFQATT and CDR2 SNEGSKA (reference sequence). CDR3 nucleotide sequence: TGCAGTGCCCAGTCCGGGGAGCAGTTCTTC. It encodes CSAQSGEQFF.

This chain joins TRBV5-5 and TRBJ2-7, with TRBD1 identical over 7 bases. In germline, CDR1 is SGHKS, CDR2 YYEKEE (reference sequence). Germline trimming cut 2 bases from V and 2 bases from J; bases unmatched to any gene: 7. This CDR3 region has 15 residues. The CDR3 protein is CASSFAVGQTYEQYF. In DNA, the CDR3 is TGTGCCAGCAGCTTCGCAGTGGGACAGACCTACGAGCAGTACTTC.

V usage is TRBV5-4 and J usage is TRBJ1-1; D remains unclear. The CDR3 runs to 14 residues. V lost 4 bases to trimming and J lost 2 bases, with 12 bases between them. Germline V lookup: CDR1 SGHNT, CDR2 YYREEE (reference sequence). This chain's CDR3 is CASSLSWSNTEAFF. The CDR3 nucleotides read TGTGCCAGCAGCCTCTCATGGAGTAACACTGAAGCTTTCTTT.

CDR3 nucleotides: TGTGCCAGCAGTCCACGACCCTCGGGGACTGGGGCCAACGTCCTGACTTTC. Translating gives CASSPRPSGTGANVLTF. The rearrangement links TRBV6-6 to TRBJ2-6; D is possibly TRBD2 (5 bases). Trimming removed 5 bases at V and 2 bases at J, with 16 bases between. CDR1 and CDR2 (germline): MNHNY, SVGAGI (reference sequence). This CDR3 spans 17 amino acids.

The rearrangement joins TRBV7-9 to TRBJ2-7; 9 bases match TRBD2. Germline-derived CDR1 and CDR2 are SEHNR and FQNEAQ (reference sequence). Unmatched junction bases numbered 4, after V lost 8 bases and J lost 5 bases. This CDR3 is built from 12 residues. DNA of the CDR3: TGTGCCAGCGGGACTAGCCTCCACGAGCAGTACTTC. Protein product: CASGTSLHEQYF.

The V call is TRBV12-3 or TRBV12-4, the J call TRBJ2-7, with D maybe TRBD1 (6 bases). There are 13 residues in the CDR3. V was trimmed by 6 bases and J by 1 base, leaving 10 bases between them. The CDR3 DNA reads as TGTGCCAGCAGCCCCGGGACATCCTACGAGCAGTACTTC. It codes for CASSPGTSYEQYF.

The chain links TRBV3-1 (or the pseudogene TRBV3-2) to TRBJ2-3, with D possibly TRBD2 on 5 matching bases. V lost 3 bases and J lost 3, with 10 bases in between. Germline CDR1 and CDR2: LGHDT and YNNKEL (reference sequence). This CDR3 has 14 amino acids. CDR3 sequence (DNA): TGTGCCAGCAGCCACCGCACGGGGACAGATACGCAGTATTTT. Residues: CASSHRTGTDTQYF.

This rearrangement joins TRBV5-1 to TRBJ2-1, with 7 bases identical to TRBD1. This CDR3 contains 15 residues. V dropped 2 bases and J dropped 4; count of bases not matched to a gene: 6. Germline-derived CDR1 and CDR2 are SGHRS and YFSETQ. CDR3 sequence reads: CASSLRQGPYNEQFF. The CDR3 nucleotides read TGCGCCAGCAGCTTAAGACAGGGTCCTTACAATGAGCAGTTCTTC.

CDR3 amino acids: CASSPPGQGAPNSYGYTF. The CDR3 DNA reads as TGTGCCAGCAGCCCCCCGGGACAGGGGGCACCGAACTCCTATGGCTACACCTTC. J is TRBJ1-2 and V is TRBV7-9; 12 bases match TRBD1. The germline CDR1 and CDR2 sequences are SEHNR and FQNEAQ (reference sequence). CDR3 size: 18 residues. Losses at the gene ends were 5 bases for V and 4 bases for J; bases not matched to a gene: 14.

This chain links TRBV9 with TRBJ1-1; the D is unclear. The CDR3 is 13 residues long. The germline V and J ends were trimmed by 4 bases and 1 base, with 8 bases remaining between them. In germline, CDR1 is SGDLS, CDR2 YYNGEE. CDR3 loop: CASSPRGNTEAFF. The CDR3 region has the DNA TGTGCCAGCAGCCCGAGAGGGAACACTGAAGCTTTCTTT. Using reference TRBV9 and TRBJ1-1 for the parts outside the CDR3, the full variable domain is DSGVTQTPKHLITATGQRVTLRCSPRSGDLSVYWYQQSLDQGLQFLIQYYNGEERAKGNILERFSAQQFPDLHSELNLSSLELGDSALYFCASSPRGNTEAFFGQGTRLTVV.

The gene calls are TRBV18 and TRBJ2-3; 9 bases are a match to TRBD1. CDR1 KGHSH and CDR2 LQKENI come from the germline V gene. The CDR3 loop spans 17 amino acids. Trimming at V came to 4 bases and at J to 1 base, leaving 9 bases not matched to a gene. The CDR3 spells CASSRGTRDRGTDTQYF. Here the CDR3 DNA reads TGTGCCAGCTCACGCGGTACCCGGGACAGGGGCACAGATACGCAGTATTTT.

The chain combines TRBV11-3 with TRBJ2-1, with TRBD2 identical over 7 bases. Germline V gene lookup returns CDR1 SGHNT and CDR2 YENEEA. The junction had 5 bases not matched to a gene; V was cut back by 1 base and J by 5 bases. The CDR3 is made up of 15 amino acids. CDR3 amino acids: CASSLAGGTNNEQFF. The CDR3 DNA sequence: TGTGCCAGCAGCTTAGCGGGAGGCACAAACAATGAGCAGTTCTTC.

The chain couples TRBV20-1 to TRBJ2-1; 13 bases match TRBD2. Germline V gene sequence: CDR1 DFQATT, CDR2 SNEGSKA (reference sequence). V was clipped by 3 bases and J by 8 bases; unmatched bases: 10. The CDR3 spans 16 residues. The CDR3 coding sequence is TGCAGTGCTAGTGATGGTGGGACTAGCGGGGTCTATGAGCAGTTCTTC. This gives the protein CSASDGGTSGVYEQFF.

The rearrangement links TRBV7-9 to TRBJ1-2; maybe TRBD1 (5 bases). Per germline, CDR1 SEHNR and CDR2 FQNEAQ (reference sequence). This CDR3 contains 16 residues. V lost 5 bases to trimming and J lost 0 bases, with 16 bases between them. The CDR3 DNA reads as TGTGCCAGCAGCCCTTTAGGTAGGGGTTCTAACTATGGCTACACCTTC. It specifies CASSPLGRGSNYGYTF.